The present T cell receptor (beta chain) was sequenced within a study of somatic mutations in cytotoxic T cells in rheumatoid arthritis (dated by TCRdb to about 2017). Regarding the study in general: Peripheral blood (30 ml EDTA) was collected from patients immediately after diagnosis and before any treatment began. Sorted V beta1+ cells also underwent TCRB sequencing, and some V beta antibody-stained T-cell populations were flow-sorted at nearly 100% purity on a FACSAria II or Sony SH800. Whether expanded CD8+ T-cell clones in untreated, newly diagnosed rheumatoid arthritis carry somatic mutations was the study question, and clonality was characterized with TCRB deep sequencing. TCRB deep sequencing was performed for some 65 rheumatoid arthritis patients and 15 to 20 healthy controls. The median ages of the patient and control groups were essentially identical.

Positive magnetic bead selection on an AutoMACS was used to isolate CD4+ and CD8+ cells, with flow cytometry used to check purity. A TCR V beta antibody panel was used in flow cytometry to screen first for clonal expansions, which were then characterized by TCRB deep sequencing of sorted CD8+ fractions. Peripheral blood mononuclear cells were obtained using density gradient separation with Ficoll-Paque PLUS. DNA from CD4-enriched, CD8-enriched or PBMC samples was extracted using Nucleospin Tissue or Tissue XS kits and then quantified on a Qubit 2.0 fluorometer. As regards this clone: This receptor's antigen is unknown. The sample holds no much larger clone one base away, and base qualities are not on file.

General study outcomes and caveats: CD8+ T-cell clonality did not differ significantly between rheumatoid arthritis patients and age-matched healthy controls. The slight underrepresentation of TRBV07 in patients was not corrected for multiple comparisons. The expanded CD8+ clones had unknown antigen targets, and not appearing in virus-specific databases did not rule out that they were virus-specific. The largest CD8+ clone made up more than 20% of CD8+ cells in about an eighth of the roughly 60 patients, and blood and synovial fluid shared several identical CD8+ TCRB sequences. CD8+ clonality increased with age in patients (Spearman r=0.49) but not in healthy controls.

Per the germline V gene (reference sequence), SEHNR is the CDR1 and FQNEAQ is the CDR2. Trimming takes 5 bases off V and 6 bases off J; junction bases not matched to a gene: 8. The CDR3 starts with the cysteine, ends with the phenylalanine, and has 16 residues. The DNA shown is the 48-base CDR3, in frame from base 1. The immunoSEQ assay was applied to genomic DNA for TCRB CDR3 sequencing. The study's processing was this. When patient CD8+ clones exceeding 1% were checked against published virus-specific TCRB sequences, only a few matched. Only productive TCRB rearrangements were included in the analyses. Clonality was expressed as a Shannon entropy-based productive clonality index, with each clone defined by a unique TCRB CDR3 sequence. The template counts of each clone relative to the total templates per sample were used to calculate repertoire overlap between two samples. V-gene usage from TCRB sequencing and V-gene usage measured by flow cytometry were correlated (Spearman r of around 0.6). TCRdb limited this immuneACCESS table to in-frame rearrangements with V and J called. A share of clones is missing; checked studies link under half to unresolved V genes, and the rest is unexplained. V and J calls plus clone size are reproduced from that table; the DNA served to infer D and trimming. The sample includes some 2,000 clones, with just under 85% observed a single time. The ten largest clonotypes hold approximately 41% of the sample.

Here the chain combines TRBV7-9 and TRBJ2-3; TRBD2 aligns with 13 central bases. The specimen sequenced was CD8+ T cells sorted from blood. The clonotype comes from an adult with rheumatoid arthritis. The sequence in DNA is TGTGCCAGCAGCCTACCCGGACTAGCGGGGGATGATACGCAGTATTTT. Its product reads: CASSLPGLAGDDTQYF. Supplemented by the reference TRBV7-9 and TRBJ2-3 proteins around the CDR3, the complete variable domain is DTGVSQNPRHKITKRGQNVTFRCDPISEHNRLYWYRQTLGQGPEFLTYFQNEAQLEKSRLLSDRFSAERPKGSFSTLEIQRTEQGDSAMYLCASSLPGLAGDDTQYFGPGTRLTVL.